This T cell receptor (beta chain) was identified during a study of OX40 agonist ivuxolimab in advanced cancers. Measured with immunoSEQ multiplex PCR; TCRdb has only the in-frame clones, and not every one. Of roughly 80,000 clones listed, roughly 86% were seen once; the top ten hold approximately 6.9%. The length of the CDR3 is 13 residues. Germline loops: CDR1 ENHRY, CDR2 SYGVKD. V was shortened by 8 bases and J by 5 bases, with 16 bases between the two germline ends. The TCR sequence derives from an adult with an advanced solid tumor such as melanoma, head and neck, liver or kidney cancer. Specimen: CD4+ or CD8+ T cells sorted from blood, collected in a trial of the OX40 agonist ivuxolimab. The V call is TRBV10-3, the J call TRBJ2-7; D perhaps matches TRBD1 (7 bases). The CDR3 sequence: CAIGGGTANEQYF. The CDR3 DNA reads TGTGCCATCGGAGGGGGGACAGCAAACGAGCAGTACTTC.